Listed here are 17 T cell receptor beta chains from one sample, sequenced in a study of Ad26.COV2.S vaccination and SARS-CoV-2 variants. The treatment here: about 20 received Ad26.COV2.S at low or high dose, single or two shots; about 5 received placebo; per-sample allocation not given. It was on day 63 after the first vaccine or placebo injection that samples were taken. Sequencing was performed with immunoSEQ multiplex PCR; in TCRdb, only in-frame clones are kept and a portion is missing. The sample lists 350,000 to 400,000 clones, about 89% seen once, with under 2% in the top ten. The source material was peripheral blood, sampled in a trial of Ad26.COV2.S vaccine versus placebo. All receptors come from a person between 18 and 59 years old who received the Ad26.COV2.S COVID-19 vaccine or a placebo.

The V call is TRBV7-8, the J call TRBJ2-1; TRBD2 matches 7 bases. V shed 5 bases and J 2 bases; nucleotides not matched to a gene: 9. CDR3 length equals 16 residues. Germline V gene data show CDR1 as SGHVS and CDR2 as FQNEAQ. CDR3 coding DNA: TGTGCCAGCAGCATCCCCTTGGGGGGGGCCTACAATGAGCAGTTCTTC. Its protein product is CASSIPLGGAYNEQFF.

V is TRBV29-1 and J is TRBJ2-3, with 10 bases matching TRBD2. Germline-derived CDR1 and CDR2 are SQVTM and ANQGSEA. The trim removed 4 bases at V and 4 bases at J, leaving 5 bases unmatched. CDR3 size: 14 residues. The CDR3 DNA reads TGCAGCGTTGTGGCTAGCGGGAGACCAGATACGCAGTATTTT. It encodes CSVVASGRPDTQYF.

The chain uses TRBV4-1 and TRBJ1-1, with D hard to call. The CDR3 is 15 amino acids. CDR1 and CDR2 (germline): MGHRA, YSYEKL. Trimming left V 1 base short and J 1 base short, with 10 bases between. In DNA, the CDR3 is TGCGCCAGCAGCCAAGGGGCGGGGAAGAACACTGAAGCTTTCTTT. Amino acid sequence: CASSQGAGKNTEAFF.

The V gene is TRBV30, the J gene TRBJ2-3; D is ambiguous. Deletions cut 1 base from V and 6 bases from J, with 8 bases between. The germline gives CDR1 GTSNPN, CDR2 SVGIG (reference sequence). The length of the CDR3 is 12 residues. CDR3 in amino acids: CAWSEQFDTQYF. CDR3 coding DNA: TGTGCCTGGAGTGAGCAGTTTGATACGCAGTATTTT.

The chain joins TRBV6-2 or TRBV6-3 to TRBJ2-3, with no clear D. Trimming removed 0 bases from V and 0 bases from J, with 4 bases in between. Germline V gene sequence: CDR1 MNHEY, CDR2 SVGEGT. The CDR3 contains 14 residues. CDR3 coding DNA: TGTGCCAGCAGTTACTCGACTAGCACAGATACGCAGTATTTT. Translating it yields CASSYSTSTDTQYF.

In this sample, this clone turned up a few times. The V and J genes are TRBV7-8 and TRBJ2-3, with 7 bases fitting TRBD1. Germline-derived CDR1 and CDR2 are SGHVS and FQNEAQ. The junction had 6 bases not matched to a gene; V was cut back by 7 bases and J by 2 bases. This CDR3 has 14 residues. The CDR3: CASIRDSNTDTQYF. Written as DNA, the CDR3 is TGTGCCAGCATCAGGGACAGCAACACAGATACGCAGTATTTT.

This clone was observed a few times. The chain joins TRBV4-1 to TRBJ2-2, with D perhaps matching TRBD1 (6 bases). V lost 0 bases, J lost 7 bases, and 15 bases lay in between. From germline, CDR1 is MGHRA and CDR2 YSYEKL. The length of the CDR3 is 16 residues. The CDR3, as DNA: TGCGCCAGCAGCCAAGAACTCAGGGGACAACACGGGGAGCTGTTTTTT. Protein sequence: CASSQELRGQHGELFF.

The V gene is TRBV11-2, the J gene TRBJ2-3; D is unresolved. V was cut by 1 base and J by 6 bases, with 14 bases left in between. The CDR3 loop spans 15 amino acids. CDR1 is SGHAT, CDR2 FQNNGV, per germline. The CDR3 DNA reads TGTGCCAGCAGCTTAGGGGTGCGGAGTTTGGATACGCAGTATTTT. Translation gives CASSLGVRSLDTQYF. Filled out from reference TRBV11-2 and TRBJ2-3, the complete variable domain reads EAGVAQSPRYKIIEKRQSVAFWCNPISGHATLYWYQQILGQGPKLLIQFQNNGVVDDSQLPKDRFSAERLKGVDSTLKIQPAKLEDSAVYLCASSLGVRSLDTQYFGPGTRLTVL.

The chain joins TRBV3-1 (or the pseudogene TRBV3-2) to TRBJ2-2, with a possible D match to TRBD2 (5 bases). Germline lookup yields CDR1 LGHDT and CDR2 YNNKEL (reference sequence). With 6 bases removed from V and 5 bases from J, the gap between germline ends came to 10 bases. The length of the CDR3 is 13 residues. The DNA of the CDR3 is TGTGCCAGCAGGGTTAGCGTTACCGGGGAGCTGTTTTTT. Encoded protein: CASRVSVTGELFF.

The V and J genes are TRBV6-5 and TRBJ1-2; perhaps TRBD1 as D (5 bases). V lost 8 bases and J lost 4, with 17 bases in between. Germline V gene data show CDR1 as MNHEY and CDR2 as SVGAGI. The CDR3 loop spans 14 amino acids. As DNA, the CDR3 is TGTGCCAGCGCAGACCGGGGGAAGGGCTATGGCTACACCTTC. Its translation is CASADRGKGYGYTF.

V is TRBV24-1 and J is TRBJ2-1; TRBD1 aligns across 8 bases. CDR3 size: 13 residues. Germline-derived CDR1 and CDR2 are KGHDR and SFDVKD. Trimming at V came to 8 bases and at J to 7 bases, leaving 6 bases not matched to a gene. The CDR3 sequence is CATTPTGGNEQFF. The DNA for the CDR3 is TGTGCCACCACTCCAACAGGGGGGAATGAGCAGTTCTTC.

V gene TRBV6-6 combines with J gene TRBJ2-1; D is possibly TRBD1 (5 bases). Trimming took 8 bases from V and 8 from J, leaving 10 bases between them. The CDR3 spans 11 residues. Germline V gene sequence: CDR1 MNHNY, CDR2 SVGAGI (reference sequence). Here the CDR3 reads CASAEGDEQFF. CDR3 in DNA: TGTGCCAGCGCCGAAGGGGATGAGCAGTTCTTC.

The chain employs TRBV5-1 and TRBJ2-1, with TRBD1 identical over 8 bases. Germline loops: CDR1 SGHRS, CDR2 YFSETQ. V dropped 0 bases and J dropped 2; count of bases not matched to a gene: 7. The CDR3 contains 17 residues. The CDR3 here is CASSLATGGGAYNEQFF. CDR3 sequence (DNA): TGCGCCAGCAGCTTGGCCACAGGGGGTGGGGCCTACAATGAGCAGTTCTTC.

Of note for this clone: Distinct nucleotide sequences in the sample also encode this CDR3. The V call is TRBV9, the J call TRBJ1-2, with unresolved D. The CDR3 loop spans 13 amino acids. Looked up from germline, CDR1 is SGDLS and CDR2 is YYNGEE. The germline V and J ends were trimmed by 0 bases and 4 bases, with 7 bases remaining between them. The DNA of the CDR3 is TGTGCCAGCAGCGTAGAAGACGGCTATGGCTACACCTTC. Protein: CASSVEDGYGYTF. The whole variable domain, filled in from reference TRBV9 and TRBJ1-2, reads DSGVTQTPKHLITATGQRVTLRCSPRSGDLSVYWYQQSLDQGLQFLIQYYNGEERAKGNILERFSAQQFPDLHSELNLSSLELGDSALYFCASSVEDGYGYTFGSGTRLTVV.

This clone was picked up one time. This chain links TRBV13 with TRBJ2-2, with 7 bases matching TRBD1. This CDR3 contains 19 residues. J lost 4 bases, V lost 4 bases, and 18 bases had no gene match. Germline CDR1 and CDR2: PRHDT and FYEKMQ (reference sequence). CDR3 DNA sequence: TGTGCCAGCAGCTCCCGGGACCCACCTCCAGGGGGAATCACCGGGGAGCTGTTTTTT. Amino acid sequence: CASSSRDPPPGGITGELFF.

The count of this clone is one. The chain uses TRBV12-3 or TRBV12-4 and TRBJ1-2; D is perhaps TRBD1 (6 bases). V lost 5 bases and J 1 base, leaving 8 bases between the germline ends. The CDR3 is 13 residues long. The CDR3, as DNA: TGTGCCAGCAGTCGGGACATTAACTATGGCTACACCTTC. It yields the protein CASSRDINYGYTF.

CDR3 nucleotides: TGTGCCAGCAGCTTAAACGCTAAAAACATTCAGTACTTC. The encoded protein is CASSLNAKNIQYF. The gene calls are TRBV6-2 or TRBV6-3 and TRBJ2-4, with unresolved D. Trimming shortened V by 6 bases and J by 4 bases, and 10 bases separated the two germline ends. Germline CDR1 is MNHEY and CDR2 is SVGEGT. The CDR3 is made up of 13 amino acids.